This paragraph reports one T cell receptor (beta chain). The treatment was: randomized to nivolumab then ipilimumab (arm A) or the reverse (arm B). Patients had received no earlier DNA-damaging chemotherapy. From thawed PBMCs, live CD3+CD8+ cells negative for CD19 and CD56 were sorted. This sample was taken from a study of sequential checkpoint blockade in melanoma. Study summary: Patients were randomized 1:1 to nivolumab-then-ipilimumab or ipilimumab-then-nivolumab first-line. Each arm's sequence ended with maintenance nivolumab.

Measured with immunoSEQ multiplex PCR; TCRdb has only the in-frame clones, and not every one. The sample contains approximately 3,700 clones, around 56% of which appear only once. The CDR3 consists of 12 residues. The J segment lost 5 bases and the V segment lost 10 bases, leaving 7 bases of the junction unmatched. From germline, CDR1 is MNHEY and CDR2 SVGAGI. The rearrangement uses TRBV6-5 and TRBJ2-7, with TRBD2 identical over 8 bases. This clonotype was obtained from a human donor with melanoma. The material sequenced was CD8+ T cells sorted from blood (inferred from file names), taken from a patient given nivolumab and ipilimumab in sequence. The CDR3 coding sequence is TGTGCCATACGGGAGGGCCTCAACGAGCAGTACTTC. It encodes CAIREGLNEQYF.